This T cell receptor (beta chain) derives from a study of cytomegalovirus exposure and HLA in healthy donors. Study-level background: The study's early data release held tens of millions of unique TCRs from HLA-typed donors. Study-wide points: Using the classifier, cytomegalovirus status was reportedly diagnosed with high specificity and sensitivity. In a later analysis, a genetic analysis reported fewer productive-TCR N-insertions in an Asian-associated ancestry cluster than the cohort average.

The study sampled nominally healthy donors, though unrecorded immune exposures were likely. This clone has more than one count but fewer than ten. The antigen remains unidentified. With 60 Vbeta and 13 Jbeta primers, the PCR was carried out. Here immunoSEQ multiplex PCR was the method, and the copy in TCRdb shows in-frame clones only, minus some. Among approximately 160,000 clones listed, 68% were seen once. Per germline, CDR1 MNHNS and CDR2 SASEGT. The CDR3 has 12 residues. Trimming removed 7 bases at V and 4 bases at J, with 8 bases between. This TCR derives from a man aged 50-59 years in good health and CMV-seronegative. V gene TRBV6-1 combines with J gene TRBJ1-5; unclear D gene. The sample comprised PBMCs. The CDR3 loop reads CASTRYNQPQHF. Written as DNA, the CDR3 is TGTGCCAGCACTCGGTATAATCAGCCCCAGCATTTT.